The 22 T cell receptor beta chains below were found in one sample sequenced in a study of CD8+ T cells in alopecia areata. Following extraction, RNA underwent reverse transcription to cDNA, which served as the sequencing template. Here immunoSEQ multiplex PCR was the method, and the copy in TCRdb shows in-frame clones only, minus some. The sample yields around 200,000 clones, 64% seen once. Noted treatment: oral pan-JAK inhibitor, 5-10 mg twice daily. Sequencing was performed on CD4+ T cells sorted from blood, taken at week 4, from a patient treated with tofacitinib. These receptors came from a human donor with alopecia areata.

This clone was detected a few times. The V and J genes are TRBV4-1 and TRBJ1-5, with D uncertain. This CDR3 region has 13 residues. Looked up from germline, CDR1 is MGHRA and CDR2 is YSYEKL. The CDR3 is CAHGRDSNQPQHF. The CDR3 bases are TGCGCTCACGGACGGGATAGCAATCAGCCCCAGCATTTT.

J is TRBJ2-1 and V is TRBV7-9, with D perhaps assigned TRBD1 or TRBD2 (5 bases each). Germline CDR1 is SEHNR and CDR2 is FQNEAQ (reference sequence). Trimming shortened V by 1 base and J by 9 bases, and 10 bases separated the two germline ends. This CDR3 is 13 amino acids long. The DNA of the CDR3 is TGTGCCAGCAGCTTAGGAGGGGTGGGTGAGCAGTTCTTC. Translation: CASSLGGVGEQFF.

Written as DNA, the CDR3 is TGTGCCAGCAGCCCAGACAGATTACGGGCTTTCTTT. Residues: CASSPDRLRAFF. The chain is built from TRBV7-8 and TRBJ1-1; TRBD1 is a possible D gene (5 bases). Germline assignment: CDR1 SGHVS and CDR2 FQNEAQ. The CDR3 is 12 residues long. V gave up 5 bases and J gave up 11 bases, with 15 bases separating them.

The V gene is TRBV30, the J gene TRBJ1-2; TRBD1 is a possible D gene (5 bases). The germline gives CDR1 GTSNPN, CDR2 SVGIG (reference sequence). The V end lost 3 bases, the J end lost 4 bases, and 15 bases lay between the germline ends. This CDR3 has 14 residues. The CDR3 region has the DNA TGTGCCTGGAGGGGTGGGGCCGCCTTCTATGGCTACACCTTC. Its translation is CAWRGGAAFYGYTF.

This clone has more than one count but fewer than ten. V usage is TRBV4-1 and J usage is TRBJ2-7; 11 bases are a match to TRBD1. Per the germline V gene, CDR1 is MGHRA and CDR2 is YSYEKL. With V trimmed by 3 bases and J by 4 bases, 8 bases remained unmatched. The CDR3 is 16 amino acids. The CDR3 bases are TGCGCCAGCAGCCACCCAGCCGGGACAGGGGGATACGAGCAGTACTTC. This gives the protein CASSHPAGTGGYEQYF.

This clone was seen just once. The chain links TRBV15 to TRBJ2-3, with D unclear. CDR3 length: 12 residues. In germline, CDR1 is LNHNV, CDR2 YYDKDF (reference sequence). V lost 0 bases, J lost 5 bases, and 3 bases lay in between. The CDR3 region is CATSRDVDTQYF. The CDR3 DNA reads TGTGCCACCAGCAGAGATGTAGATACGCAGTATTTT.

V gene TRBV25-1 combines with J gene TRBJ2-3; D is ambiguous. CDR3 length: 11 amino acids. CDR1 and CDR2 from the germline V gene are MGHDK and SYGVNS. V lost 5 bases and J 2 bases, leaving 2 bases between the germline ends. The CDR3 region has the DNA TGTGCCAGCAGTCTCACAGATACGCAGTATTTT. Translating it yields CASSLTDTQYF. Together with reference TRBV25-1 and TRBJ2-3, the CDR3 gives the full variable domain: EADIYQTPRYLVIGTGKKITLECSQTMGHDKMYWYQQDPGMELHLIHYSYGVNSTEKGDLSSESTVSRIRTEHFPLTLESARPSHTSQYLCASSLTDTQYFGPGTRLTVL.

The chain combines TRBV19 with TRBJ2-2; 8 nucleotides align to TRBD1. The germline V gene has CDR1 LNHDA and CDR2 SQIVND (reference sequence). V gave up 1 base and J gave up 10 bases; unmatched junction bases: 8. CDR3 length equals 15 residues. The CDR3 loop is CASSIGGTGVEELFF. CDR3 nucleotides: TGTGCCAGTAGTATAGGTGGGACAGGTGTTGAGGAGCTGTTTTTT.

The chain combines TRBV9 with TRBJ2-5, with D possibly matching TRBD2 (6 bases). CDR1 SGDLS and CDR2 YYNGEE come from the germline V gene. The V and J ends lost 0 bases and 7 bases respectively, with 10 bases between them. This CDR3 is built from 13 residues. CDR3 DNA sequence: TGTGCCAGCAGCGTAGGTCCGGAGGGGACCCAGTACTTC. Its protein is CASSVGPEGTQYF.

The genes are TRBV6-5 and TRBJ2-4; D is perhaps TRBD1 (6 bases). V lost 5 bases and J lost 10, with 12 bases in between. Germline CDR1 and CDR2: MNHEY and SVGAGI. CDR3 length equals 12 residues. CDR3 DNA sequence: TGTGCCAGCAGTGCCCTCCAGGGGATTCAGTACTTC. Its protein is CASSALQGIQYF.

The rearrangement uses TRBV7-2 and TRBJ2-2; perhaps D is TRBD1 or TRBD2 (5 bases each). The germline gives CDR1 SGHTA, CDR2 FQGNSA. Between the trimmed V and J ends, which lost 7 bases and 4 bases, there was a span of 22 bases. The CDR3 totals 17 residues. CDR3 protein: CASNSAEGTWGTGELFF. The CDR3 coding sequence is TGTGCCAGCAACTCTGCTGAGGGGACCTGGGGCACCGGGGAGCTGTTTTTT.

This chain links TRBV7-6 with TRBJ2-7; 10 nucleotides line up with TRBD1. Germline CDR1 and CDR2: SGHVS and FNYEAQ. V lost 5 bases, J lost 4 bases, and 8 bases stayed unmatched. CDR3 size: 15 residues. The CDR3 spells CASSLSRTGGYEQYF. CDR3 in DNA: TGTGCCAGCAGCCTCTCTAGGACAGGGGGATACGAGCAGTACTTC.

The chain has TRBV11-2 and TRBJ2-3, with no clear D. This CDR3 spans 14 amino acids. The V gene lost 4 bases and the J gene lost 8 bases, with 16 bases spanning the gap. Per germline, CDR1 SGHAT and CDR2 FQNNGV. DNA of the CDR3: TGTGCCAGCAGCTACGCCCTGCCGGTGGGTACGCAGTATTTT. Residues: CASSYALPVGTQYF.

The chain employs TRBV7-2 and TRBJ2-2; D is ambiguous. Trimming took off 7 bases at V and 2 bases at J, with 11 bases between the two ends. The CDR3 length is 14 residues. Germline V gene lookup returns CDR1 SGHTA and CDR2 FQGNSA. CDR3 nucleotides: TGTGCCAGCACCGAGAGTCTTAACACCGGGGAGCTGTTTTTT. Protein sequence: CASTESLNTGELFF.

Here the CDR3 DNA reads TGTGCCTGGAGTGCCCCGGGAGTCTACGAGCAGTACTTC. As protein: CAWSAPGVYEQYF. The V and J genes are TRBV30 and TRBJ2-7, with D possibly being TRBD2 (6 bases). V was pared by 1 base and J by 3 bases, with 10 bases between. Germline V gives CDR1 GTSNPN, CDR2 SVGIG (reference sequence). There are 13 residues in the CDR3.

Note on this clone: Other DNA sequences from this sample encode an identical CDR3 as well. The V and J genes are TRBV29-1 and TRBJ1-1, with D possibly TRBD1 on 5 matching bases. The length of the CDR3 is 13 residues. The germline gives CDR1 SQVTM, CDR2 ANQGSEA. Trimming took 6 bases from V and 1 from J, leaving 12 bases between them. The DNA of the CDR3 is TGCAGCGTAGCAGGACAACGGAACACTGAAGCTTTCTTT. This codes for CSVAGQRNTEAFF.

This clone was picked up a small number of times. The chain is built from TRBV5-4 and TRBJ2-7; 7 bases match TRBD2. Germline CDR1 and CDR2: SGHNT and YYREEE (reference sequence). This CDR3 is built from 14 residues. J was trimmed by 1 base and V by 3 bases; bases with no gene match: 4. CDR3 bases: TGTGCCAGCAGCTCCCCGGGAGGTTCCTACGAGCAGTACTTC. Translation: CASSSPGGSYEQYF.

The CDR3 here is CASSPTQLGETSGNQETQYF. The DNA of the CDR3 is TGCGCCAGCAGCCCCACACAGCTCGGTGAGACTAGCGGGAACCAAGAGACCCAGTACTTC. This sequence joins TRBV4-1 and TRBJ2-5, with 11 bases identical to TRBD2. The V segment lost 4 bases and the J segment 0 bases; nucleotides outside the gene matches: 16. Per the germline V gene, CDR1 is MGHRA and CDR2 is YSYEKL. CDR3 length: 20 residues.

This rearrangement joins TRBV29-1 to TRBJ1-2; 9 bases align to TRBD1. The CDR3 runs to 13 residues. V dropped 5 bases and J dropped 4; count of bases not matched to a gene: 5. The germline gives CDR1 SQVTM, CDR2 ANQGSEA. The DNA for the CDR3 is TGCAGCGTTCAAGGGGGACAGGGCTATGGCTACACCTTC. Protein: CSVQGGQGYGYTF. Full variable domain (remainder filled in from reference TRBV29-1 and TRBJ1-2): SAVISQKPSRDICQRGTSLTIQCQVDSQVTMMFWYRQQPGQSLTLIATANQGSEATYESGFVIDKFPISRPNLTFSTLTVSNMSPEDSSIYLCSVQGGQGYGYTFGSGTRLTVV.

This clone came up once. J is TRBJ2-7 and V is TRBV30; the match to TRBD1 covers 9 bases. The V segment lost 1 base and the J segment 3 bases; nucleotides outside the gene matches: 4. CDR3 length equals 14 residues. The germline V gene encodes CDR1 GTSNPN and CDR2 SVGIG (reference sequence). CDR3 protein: CAWSGTGVSYEQYF. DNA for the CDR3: TGTGCCTGGAGTGGGACAGGGGTTAGCTACGAGCAGTACTTC.

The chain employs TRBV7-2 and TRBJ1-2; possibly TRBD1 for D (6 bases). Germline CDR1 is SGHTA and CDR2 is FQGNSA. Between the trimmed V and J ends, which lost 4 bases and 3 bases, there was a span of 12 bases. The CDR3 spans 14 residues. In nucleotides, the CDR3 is TGTGCCAGCAGCTCTTTTTCAGGGGACTATGGCTACACCTTC. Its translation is CASSSFSGDYGYTF.

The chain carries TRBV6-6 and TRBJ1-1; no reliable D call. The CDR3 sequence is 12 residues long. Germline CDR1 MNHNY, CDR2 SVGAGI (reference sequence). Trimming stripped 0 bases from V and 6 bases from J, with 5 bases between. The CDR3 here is CASSYSWAEAFF. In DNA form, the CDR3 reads TGTGCCAGCAGTTACTCGTGGGCTGAAGCTTTCTTT.